Below, 7 T cell receptor beta chains from the same sample are listed, as sequenced in a study of blood T cell repertoires in COVID-19. The data were produced by immunoSEQ multiplex PCR, yet TCRdb's version contains in-frame clones alone and is incomplete. Among 200,000 to 300,000 clones listed, roughly 86% were seen once. The specimen sequenced was peripheral blood. All receptors derive from a woman aged 30 to 39 who had recovered from COVID-19.

This chain joins TRBV5-8 and TRBJ2-3; 11 bases are shared with TRBD1. With 0 bases clipped from V and 4 bases from J, the junction kept 4 bases outside the gene matches. The CDR3 has 16 residues. The V gene's germline CDR1 is SGHTS and CDR2 YDEGEE. The CDR3: CASSLDGTGGPDTQYF. The DNA for the CDR3 is TGTGCCAGCAGCTTGGACGGGACAGGGGGACCAGATACGCAGTATTTT. Together with reference TRBV5-8 and TRBJ2-3, the CDR3 gives the full variable domain: EAGVTQSPTHLIKTRGQQATLRCSPISGHTSVYWYQQALGLGLQFLLWYDEGEERNRGNFPPRFSGRQFPNYSSELNVNALELEDSALYLCASSLDGTGGPDTQYFGPGTRLTVL.

The CDR3 region has the DNA TGTGCCAGCAGCCTATGGACTAGGCCCTCCGGCGAGCAGTACTTC. This translates into CASSLWTRPSGEQYF. The V gene is TRBV7-9, the J gene TRBJ2-7, with TRBD2 matching over 7 bases. Germline V gives CDR1 SEHNR, CDR2 FQNEAQ (reference sequence). The CDR3 runs to 15 residues. V dropped 5 bases and J dropped 6; count of bases not matched to a gene: 13.

The chain recombines TRBV28 with TRBJ2-7; unclear D gene. Looked up from germline, CDR1 is MDHEN and CDR2 is SYDVKM. The CDR3 extends over 12 amino acids. Trimming left V 2 bases short and J 3 bases short, with 5 bases between. The CDR3 is CASSLVRYEQYF. The CDR3 DNA reads TGTGCCAGCAGTTTAGTGCGCTACGAGCAGTACTTC.

The DNA of the CDR3 is TGTGCCAGCAGCCAATTCTTTAATGAAAAACTGTTTTTT. Its translation is CASSQFFNEKLFF. The chain carries TRBV3-1 (or the pseudogene TRBV3-2) and TRBJ1-4; no clear D. Trimming left V 2 bases short and J 4 bases short, with 5 bases between. This CDR3 spans 13 amino acids. Per the germline V gene, CDR1 is LGHDT and CDR2 is YNNKEL (reference sequence).

This clone was seen repeatedly, ten times or more. The sample has other DNA sequences that encode this CDR3 too. J is TRBJ1-1 and V is TRBV4-1; D might be TRBD1 (6 bases). The CDR3 is 14 residues long. Germline lookup yields CDR1 MGHRA and CDR2 YSYEKL. Trimming cost V 2 bases and J 2 bases, with 9 bases left between them. This CDR3 is CASSQTGLNTEAFF. As DNA, the CDR3 is TGCGCCAGCAGCCAAACAGGGCTCAACACTGAAGCTTTCTTT.

The V and J genes are TRBV6-6 and TRBJ1-1; 8 bases agree with TRBD1. There are 16 residues in the CDR3. V was clipped by 4 bases and J by 5 bases; unmatched bases: 12. CDR1 is MNHNY, CDR2 SVGAGI, per germline (reference sequence). This CDR3 is CASSWTGRAGGTEAFF. CDR3 nucleotide sequence: TGTGCCAGCAGTTGGACAGGGAGGGCCGGGGGGACTGAAGCTTTCTTT.

This clone was recorded only once. The chain employs TRBV27 and TRBJ1-6; perhaps TRBD1 as D (5 bases). The germline V gene encodes CDR1 MNHEY and CDR2 SMNVEV (reference sequence). V was clipped by 1 base and J by 8 bases, with 9 bases between them. CDR3 length: 14 residues. This CDR3 is CASSLFQGDSPLHF. CDR3 sequence (DNA): TGTGCCAGCAGTTTATTTCAGGGTGATTCACCCCTCCACTTT.